These T cell receptor beta chains were read from a single sample in a study of cytomegalovirus exposure and HLA in healthy donors. The assay was immunoSEQ multiplex PCR, and TCRdb's table has in-frame clones only and misses some. The sample contains fewer than 150,000 clones, over 65% of which appear only once. The specimen sequenced was PBMCs. The receptors were gathered from a male donor in good health and CMV-seronegative. Both conserved end residues are part of each CDR3. Each record gives: CDR3 protein, CDR3 DNA, clone size, D gene, J gene, V gene. The D gene is left open where the match is weak. Clone size is not always given. Where it is, it says once, few, many or a class for expanded clones.

CDR3aa: CASSTPLAGGVTDTQYF; CDR3nt: TGTGCCAGCAGCACTCCCTTAGCGGGGGGGGTCACAGATACGCAGTATTTT; abundance: once; d_gene: TRBD2; j_gene: TRBJ2-3; v_gene: TRBV11-2
CDR3aa: CSPQGETEAFF; CDR3nt: TGCAGCCCCCAAGGGGAAACTGAAGCTTTCTTT; abundance: NA; d_gene: NA; j_gene: TRBJ1-1; v_gene: TRBV29-1
CDR3aa: CASSSQGAQETQYF; CDR3nt: TGCGCCAGCAGCTCTCAAGGAGCTCAAGAGACCCAGTACTTC; abundance: NA; d_gene: NA; j_gene: TRBJ2-5; v_gene: TRBV5-1
CDR3aa: CASSVAVTAYNEQFF; CDR3nt: TGTGCCAGCAGCGTAGCAGTGACAGCTTACAATGAGCAGTTCTTC; abundance: NA; d_gene: NA; j_gene: TRBJ2-1; v_gene: TRBV9
CDR3aa: CASSLEFRVGQYF; CDR3nt: TGTGCCAGCAGCTTAGAATTCAGGGTAGGGCAGTACTTC; abundance: NA; d_gene: NA; j_gene: TRBJ2-7; v_gene: TRBV7-8
CDR3aa: CASSYTRDTEAFF; CDR3nt: TGTGCCAGCAGCTACACACGGGACACTGAAGCTTTCTTT; abundance: NA; d_gene: NA; j_gene: TRBJ1-1; v_gene: TRBV7-9
CDR3aa: CASSYRTGRDGYTF; CDR3nt: TGTGCCAGCAGTTATCGGACAGGGCGAGATGGCTACACCTTC; abundance: NA; d_gene: TRBD1; j_gene: TRBJ1-2; v_gene: TRBV6-5
CDR3aa: CASSFHNRVSNEKLFF; CDR3nt: TGTGCCAGCAGCTTCCACAACAGGGTTTCTAATGAAAAACTGTTTTTT; abundance: NA; d_gene: NA; j_gene: TRBJ1-4; v_gene: TRBV7-8
CDR3aa: CASSPLAGAQETQYF; CDR3nt: TGTGCCAGCAGCCCACTAGCGGGGGCCCAAGAGACCCAGTACTTC; abundance: once; d_gene: TRBD2; j_gene: TRBJ2-5; v_gene: TRBV5-4
CDR3aa: CASSGGHPYEQYF; CDR3nt: TGTGCCAGCAGTGGGGGACACCCATACGAGCAGTACTTC; abundance: NA; d_gene: NA; j_gene: TRBJ2-7; v_gene: TRBV6-1
CDR3aa: CAWSGLSQGALDEQYF; CDR3nt: TGTGCCTGGAGTGGCCTCTCTCAGGGGGCTCTGGACGAGCAGTACTTC; abundance: NA; d_gene: TRBD1; j_gene: TRBJ2-7; v_gene: TRBV30
CDR3aa: CASKRQGSYNEQFF; CDR3nt: TGTGCCAGCAAGCGACAGGGGTCCTACAATGAGCAGTTCTTC; abundance: NA; d_gene: TRBD1; j_gene: TRBJ2-1; v_gene: TRBV7-9
CDR3aa: CASSYFQANTGELFF; CDR3nt: TGTGCCAGCAGTTACTTCCAGGCGAACACCGGGGAGCTGTTTTTT; abundance: NA; d_gene: NA; j_gene: TRBJ2-2; v_gene: TRBV6-5
CDR3aa: CASSPRLGSPGANVLTF; CDR3nt: TGTGCCAGCAGTCCCCGACTAGGATCACCTGGGGCCAACGTCCTGACTTTC; abundance: few; d_gene: NA; j_gene: TRBJ2-6; v_gene: TRBV27
CDR3aa: CASSFRGGQNIQYF; CDR3nt: TGTGCCAGCAGCTTCAGGGGTGGTCAAAACATTCAGTACTTC; abundance: NA; d_gene: NA; j_gene: TRBJ2-4; v_gene: TRBV7-2
CDR3aa: CASSFVGDTDTQYF; CDR3nt: TGTGCCAGCAGTTTTGTAGGGGACACAGATACGCAGTATTTT; abundance: NA; d_gene: NA; j_gene: TRBJ2-3; v_gene: TRBV27
CDR3aa: CSVEEGQGETQYF; CDR3nt: TGCAGCGTTGAGGAGGGGCAGGGAGAGACCCAGTACTTC; abundance: NA; d_gene: NA; j_gene: TRBJ2-5; v_gene: TRBV29-1